The 25 T cell receptor beta chains below were found in one sample sequenced in a study of circulating CD8 cells and anti-PD-1 response in melanoma. TCR libraries were prepared from around 15 ng of total RNA with the QIAseq Immune Repertoire TCR panel. From the reads, TCRdb called clonotypes with MiXCR, one entry per CDR3 protein. The profile shows around 440 distinct CDR3 sequences, about 7% of them singletons. Live CD3+CD8+TCRalphabeta+ cells were sorted into four subsets by PD-1 and/or TIGIT. This material consisted of CD8+ T cells from PBMCs, taken at baseline or after one month of anti-PD-1 therapy (not recorded which). The source of these receptors is a human donor with melanoma.

The chain's CDR3 is CASSLVGGRGPAKNIQYF. For the CDR3, the DNA is TGTGCCAGCAGTTTAGTAGGCGGCAGGGGGCCGGCCAAAAACATTCAGTACTTC. The rearrangement joins TRBV28 to TRBJ2-4, with 8 bases identical to TRBD1. This CDR3 comprises 18 residues. Trimming at V came to 2 bases and at J to 1 base, leaving 10 bases not matched to a gene. Germline CDR1 is MDHEN and CDR2 is SYDVKM. Looking up the rest from reference TRBV28 and TRBJ2-4 gives the full variable domain: DVKVTQSSRYLVKRTGEKVFLECVQDMDHENMFWYRQDPGLGLRLIYFSYDVKMKEKGDIPEGYSVSREKKERFSLILESASTNQTSMYLCASSLVGGRGPAKNIQYFGAGTRLSVL.

This chain uses TRBV4-3 with TRBJ2-7; TRBD1 matches at 9 bases. The J segment lost 5 bases and the V segment lost 0 bases, leaving 8 bases of the junction unmatched. The CDR3 consists of 16 residues. The germline gives CDR1 LGHNA, CDR2 YSLEER. CDR3 sequence reads: CASSQDTGTGSHEQYF. For the CDR3, the DNA is TGCGCCAGCAGCCAAGATACCGGGACAGGGTCCCACGAGCAGTACTTC.

This clonotype is judged large. One junction end disagrees with the germline gene, perhaps due to a read error. This rearrangement joins TRBV29-1 to TRBJ2-2; tentative D call: TRBD2 (5 bases). The germline CDR1 and CDR2 sequences are SQVTM and ANQGSEA. The CDR3 loop spans 14 amino acids. CDR3 sequence reads: CSVTGGANIGELFF. DNA of the CDR3: TGCAGCGTTACCGGAGGCGCGAACATCGGGGAGCTGTTTTTT.

Relative to its sample, this clonotype is large. The chain combines TRBV27 with TRBJ2-2; D might be TRBD1 or TRBD2, each matching 6 bases. From germline, CDR1 is MNHEY and CDR2 SMNVEV (reference sequence). This CDR3 has 17 amino acids. V gave up 6 bases and J gave up 0 bases, with 17 bases separating them. The CDR3 coding sequence is TGTGCCAGCAGCACCCCGCGTGGGGGGCCGAACACCGGGGAGCTGTTTTTT. Translating it yields CASSTPRGGPNTGELFF.

This clonotype ranks as large (0.1 to 1%). The chain has TRBV7-2 and TRBJ2-3, with D tentatively TRBD2 (7 bases). There are 15 residues in the CDR3. Trimming left V 2 bases short and J 4 bases short, with 13 bases between. From germline, CDR1 is SGHTA and CDR2 FQGNSA. CDR3 nucleotide sequence: TGTGCCAGCAGCTTACACGGGGGGCCCGCAGATACGCAGTATTTT. Translation: CASSLHGGPADTQYF.

In its sample, this clonotype ranks as large. This sequence joins TRBV12-5 and TRBJ2-3; D perhaps matches TRBD2 (6 bases). Germline V gene sequence: CDR1 LGHNT, CDR2 FRNRAP. This CDR3 contains 18 residues. Trimming stripped 8 bases from V and 2 bases from J, with 26 bases between. The CDR3: CASSWSTAASALTDTQYF. The CDR3 coding sequence is TGTGCTAGTTCGTGGTCTACCGCCGCTAGCGCCCTCACAGATACGCAGTATTTT.

The genes are TRBV19 and TRBJ2-2; D is ambiguous. The CDR3 loop spans 14 amino acids. Between the trimmed V and J ends, which lost 1 base and 2 bases, there was a span of 5 bases. Germline V gene lookup returns CDR1 LNHDA and CDR2 SQIVND (reference sequence). This CDR3 is CASSIGENTGELFF. For the CDR3, the DNA is TGTGCCAGTAGTATAGGAGAAAACACCGGGGAGCTGTTTTTT.

By share, this clonotype ranks as large (0.1 to 1%). The genes are TRBV4-2 and TRBJ2-7; TRBD2 aligns across 9 bases. Germline V gives CDR1 LGHNA, CDR2 YNFKEQ. After removal of 0 bases from V and 9 bases from J, the junction contained 6 bases not matched to a gene. The CDR3 contains 14 residues. The CDR3 nucleotides read TGTGCCAGCAGCCAAGATTTGACTAGCGGTTGGCAGTACTTC. It is translated as CASSQDLTSGWQYF.

This clonotype rates as large. This chain connects TRBV27 to TRBJ2-3, with TRBD2 as a possible D gene (5 bases). The V gene lost 9 bases and the J gene lost 0 bases, with 16 bases spanning the gap. Germline CDR1 is MNHEY and CDR2 is SMNVEV (reference sequence). The length of the CDR3 is 15 residues. The CDR3 region is CARGDWRTSTDTQYF. In DNA form, the CDR3 reads TGTGCCAGGGGAGACTGGAGGACTAGCACAGATACGCAGTATTTT.

This clonotype showed up just a few times. The V gene is TRBV28, the J gene TRBJ2-1; 10 bases map to TRBD2. Germline values: CDR1 MDHEN, CDR2 SYDVKM. The CDR3 runs 14 residues. V dropped 7 bases and J dropped 4; count of bases not matched to a gene: 4. The CDR3 region has the DNA TGTGCCAGCACGGAAGCGGGGGGGTACAATGAGCAGTTCTTC. Its protein product is CASTEAGGYNEQFF.

By proportion, this clonotype is large. This chain uses TRBV4-3 with TRBJ2-1; 10 bases map to TRBD2. Germline lookup yields CDR1 LGHNA and CDR2 YSLEER. V was clipped by 0 bases and J by 5 bases; unmatched bases: 7. This CDR3 spans 17 amino acids. CDR3 nucleotide sequence: TGCGCCAGCAGCCAAGATATCGCTAGCGGGGGCAACAATGAGCAGTTCTTC. Protein product: CASSQDIASGGNNEQFF.

This chain uses TRBV2 with TRBJ2-7, with a weak D call TRBD1 (6 bases). The germline V and J ends were trimmed by 8 bases and 9 bases, with 11 bases remaining between them. The CDR3 runs to 10 residues. Per germline, CDR1 SNHLY and CDR2 FYNNEI. The chain's CDR3 is CASRGGGQYF. The CDR3 coding sequence is TGTGCCAGCCGAGGGGGTGGGCAGTACTTC. Supplemented by reference TRBV2 and TRBJ2-7, the full variable domain reads EPEVTQTPSHQVTQMGQEVILRCVPISNHLYFYWYRQILGQKVEFLVSFYNNEISEKSEIFDDQFSVERPDGSNFTLKIRSTKLEDSAMYFCASRGGGQYFGPGTRLTVT.

This clonotype counts as hyperexpanded. The J gene is TRBJ2-1, the V gene TRBV6-4; 9 bases are shared with TRBD1. The ends lost 6 bases at V and 10 bases at J; junction bases unmatched: 10. This CDR3 is built from 14 residues. Looked up from germline, CDR1 is MRHNA and CDR2 is SNTAGT. CDR3 nucleotide sequence: TGTGCCAGCAGCGCTAAGGGGGGGACAGGGGAGCAGTTCTTC. This sequence encodes CASSAKGGTGEQFF.

The sample holds a few counts of this clonotype. The rearrangement links TRBV7-6 to TRBJ2-4, with D possibly matching TRBD2 (6 bases). The germline V gene encodes CDR1 SGHVS and CDR2 FNYEAQ. Trimming left V 5 bases short and J 7 bases short, with 18 bases between. The CDR3 sequence is 15 residues long. CDR3 nucleotides: TGTGCCAGCAGCCCGAACCCGGGGGTGGGTAACATTCAGTACTTC. Amino acids: CASSPNPGVGNIQYF.

Comment on this clonotype: A clone one base away is much larger, so this may be a read error. This rearrangement joins TRBV27 to TRBJ1-2; D remains unclear. CDR3 length: 12 residues. CDR1 is MNHEY and CDR2 is SMNVEV in the germline V gene (reference sequence). V was cut by 8 bases and J by 4 bases, with 11 bases left in between. CDR3 region: CASGVMGYGYTF. In nucleotides, the CDR3 is TGTGCCAGCGGCGTCATGGGCTATGGCTACACCTTC.

This clonotype is labeled as large. The CDR3 sequence is CASSLGVLGTEAFF. CDR3 DNA sequence: TGTGCCAGCAGTTTAGGGGTTTTAGGCACTGAAGCTTTCTTT. J is TRBJ1-1 and V is TRBV12-3 or TRBV12-4; D gene ambiguous. V shed 1 base and J shed 4 bases, with 10 bases lying between them. The CDR3 is made up of 14 amino acids.

By its share, this clonotype is large. The chain has TRBV24-1 and TRBJ1-1; maybe TRBD1 (6 bases). Trimming removed 7 bases from V and 3 bases from J, with 11 bases in between. The germline V gene has CDR1 KGHDR and CDR2 SFDVKD. This CDR3 is 13 amino acids long. CDR3 nucleotide sequence: TGTGCCACCAGGCAGGGGATTTACACTGAAGCTTTCTTT. Translation: CATRQGIYTEAFF.

By its share, this clonotype is hyperexpanded. The chain is built from TRBV25-1 and TRBJ2-2; a weak D match, TRBD1 (6 bases). The CDR3 consists of 12 residues. In germline, CDR1 is MGHDK, CDR2 SYGVNS. V was clipped by 8 bases and J by 7 bases, with 11 bases between them. The CDR3 protein is CASEQGIGELFF. DNA for the CDR3: TGTGCCAGCGAACAGGGTATCGGGGAGCTGTTTTTT. Looking up the rest from reference TRBV25-1 and TRBJ2-2 gives the full variable domain: EADIYQTPRYLVIGTGKKITLECSQTMGHDKMYWYQQDPGMELHLIHYSYGVNSTEKGDLSSESTVSRIRTEHFPLTLESARPSHTSQYLCASEQGIGELFFGEGSRLTVL.

In its sample, this clonotype ranks as large. This chain uses TRBV24-1 with TRBJ2-7; the match to TRBD1 covers 7 bases. Germline V CDR1 and CDR2: KGHDR, SFDVKD. Trimming cost V 2 bases and J 7 bases; bases outside gene matches: 1. The CDR3 covers 12 residues. For the CDR3, the DNA is TGTGCCACCAGTGATTACAGGGGTGAGCAGTACTTC. Residues: CATSDYRGEQYF.

This clonotype is termed hyperexpanded. The gene calls are TRBV19 and TRBJ2-2; maybe TRBD1 (6 bases). The CDR3 runs to 17 residues. Germline lookup yields CDR1 LNHDA and CDR2 SQIVND (reference sequence). V was clipped by 7 bases and J by 7 bases, with 25 bases between them. CDR3 region: CASTRTDIYAEVGELFF. The CDR3 DNA reads TGTGCCAGTACTCGGACAGACATATACGCGGAGGTCGGGGAGCTGTTTTTT.

This clonotype is deemed large. The chain recombines TRBV18 with TRBJ2-1, with 8 bases that match TRBD2. This CDR3 spans 12 amino acids. CDR1 and CDR2 (germline): KGHSH, LQKENI. V shed 2 bases and J 14 bases; nucleotides not matched to a gene: 5. The CDR3 sequence is CASSPSGGAKFF. In DNA form, the CDR3 reads TGTGCCAGCTCACCATCCGGGGGGGCTAAGTTCTTC.

This clonotype rates as large. This chain links TRBV7-3 with TRBJ1-5; no firm D call. The CDR3 is 14 residues long. Deletions cut 2 bases from V and 0 bases from J, with 5 bases between. Germline V gene data show CDR1 as SGHTA and CDR2 as FQGTGA. The CDR3 is CASSLGDSNQPQHF. CDR3 in DNA: TGTGCCAGCAGCTTAGGGGATAGCAATCAGCCCCAGCATTTT.

By proportion, this clonotype is large. The chain combines TRBV4-3 with TRBJ1-1; D remains unclear. V dropped 1 base and J dropped 1 base, with 4 bases sitting between them. The CDR3 is 13 residues long. Germline loops: CDR1 LGHNA, CDR2 YSLEER. CDR3 residues: CASSQAGNTEAFF. CDR3 DNA: TGCGCCAGCAGCCAAGCCGGGAACACTGAAGCTTTCTTT.

This clonotype is deemed large. This rearrangement joins TRBV4-3 to TRBJ2-7, with D tentatively TRBD2 (5 bases). V was trimmed by 1 base and J by 2 bases, leaving 15 bases between them. The CDR3 contains 16 residues. CDR1 is LGHNA and CDR2 is YSLEER in the germline V gene. DNA for the CDR3: TGCGCCAGCAGCCAAGCTCTAGCCTTTGACCCCTACGAGCAGTACTTC. Protein: CASSQALAFDPYEQYF.

The chain uses TRBV28 and TRBJ2-7; D not certain. Germline loops: CDR1 MDHEN, CDR2 SYDVKM. The CDR3 contains 13 residues. V lost 2 bases to trimming and J lost 6 bases, with 11 bases between them. The CDR3, as DNA: TGTGCCAGCAGTTTAATGGTCCCCGTCGAGCAGTACTTC. Residues: CASSLMVPVEQYF.